These 9 T cell receptor beta chains originate from one sample sequenced in a study of post-analysis software for immune sequencing data. Study-level findings and limits: Among a handful of TRBV segments more frequent in patients than controls were TRBV5-6, TRBV5-1 and TRBV20-1.

Antigens of these TCRs are unknown. Tagging with unique molecular identifiers was a feature of the TCR beta cDNA libraries. TCRdb re-derived calls from the PCR reads in MiXCR, one entry per CDR3 protein. The top ten hold roughly 4.5% of the sample, which has 650,000 to 850,000 distinct CDR3 sequences, just over 45% seen once. Sequencing was carried out using blood. Receptor source: a girl aged 5 to 17 with multiple sclerosis.

The V gene is TRBV20-1, the J gene TRBJ1-3; D not resolved. Trimming took 1 base from V and 2 from J, leaving 21 bases between them. This CDR3 has 18 amino acids. Germline V gene data show CDR1 as DFQATT and CDR2 as SNEGSKA (reference sequence). The CDR3: CSARAQILNEGTGNTIYF. The CDR3 region has the DNA TGCAGTGCTAGAGCCCAAATACTAAACGAAGGGACTGGAAACACCATATATTTT.

This chain uses TRBV12-3 or TRBV12-4 with TRBJ1-4, with D perhaps matching TRBD1 (5 bases). The V end was cut by 6 bases, the J end by 5 bases, with 7 bases between. The CDR3 contains 12 residues. CDR3 amino acids: CASRRGNEKLFF. The CDR3 DNA reads TGTGCCAGCAGGCGGGGGAATGAAAAACTGTTTTTT.

The chain couples TRBV6-5 to TRBJ2-1; D gene ambiguous. The V end was cut by 2 bases, the J end by 5 bases, with 13 bases between. The germline CDR1 and CDR2 sequences are MNHEY and SVGAGI. The CDR3 has 15 amino acids. The DNA for the CDR3 is TGTGCCAGCAGTTACGAGAGCACGGTTGACAATGAGCAGTTCTTC. Protein product: CASSYESTVDNEQFF.

This chain connects TRBV11-2 to TRBJ2-3; D is ambiguous. CDR1 and CDR2 (germline): SGHAT, FQNNGV. Trimming took 5 bases from V and 2 from J, leaving 14 bases between them. The CDR3 extends over 15 amino acids. In nucleotides, the CDR3 is TGTGCCAGCAGCCCAAGTATCCTCACCACAGATACGCAGTATTTT. The encoded protein is CASSPSILTTDTQYF.

This rearrangement joins TRBV28 to TRBJ2-6, with D unresolved. The CDR3 contains 16 residues. CDR1 is MDHEN and CDR2 is SYDVKM in the germline V gene. With 8 bases removed from V and 4 bases from J, the gap between germline ends came to 18 bases. CDR3 DNA sequence: TGTGCCAGCCTGAGGACCCGACCAACCGGGGCCAACGTCCTGACTTTC. Translation gives CASLRTRPTGANVLTF.

The chain joins TRBV20-1 to TRBJ2-1; 13 bases agree with TRBD2. V trimming: 5 bases; J trimming: 4 bases; junction bases outside the gene matches: 5. Germline loops: CDR1 DFQATT, CDR2 SNEGSKA (reference sequence). The CDR3 totals 15 residues. CDR3 amino acids: CSALGLAGVYNEQFF. Here the CDR3 DNA reads TGCAGTGCTCTTGGACTAGCGGGAGTTTACAATGAGCAGTTCTTC.

This clonotype came up a few times. V usage is TRBV7-2 and J usage is TRBJ2-1; tentatively, D is TRBD2 (5 bases). Germline loops: CDR1 SGHTA, CDR2 FQGNSA. Deletions cut 1 base from V and 6 bases from J, with 10 bases between. The CDR3 consists of 14 residues. The CDR3 here is CASSLGGLTNEQFF. The CDR3 DNA reads TGTGCCAGCAGCTTAGGCGGACTTACCAATGAGCAGTTCTTC.

This rearrangement joins TRBV28 to TRBJ2-7; D gene ambiguous. The J call may not be correct, given that the DNA end is closer to TRBJ2-5. Germline V gene lookup returns CDR1 MDHEN and CDR2 SYDVKM. The CDR3 consists of 15 residues. CDR3 amino acids: CASSKDWPRGETQYF. In DNA, the CDR3 is TGTGCCAGCAGTAAAGACTGGCCTCGCGGAGAGACCCAGTACTTC.

This chain connects TRBV7-9 to TRBJ2-7, with no clear D. TRBJ2-5 matches the DNA end more closely, so the J call is doubtful. The V gene's germline CDR1 is SEHNR and CDR2 FQNEAQ (reference sequence). The CDR3 runs to 11 residues. The CDR3 loop is CASSPPQTQYF. The CDR3 bases are TGTGCCAGCAGCCCCCCTCAGACCCAGTACTTC.